Following are 21 T cell receptor beta chains from one sample sequenced in a study of blood T cell repertoires in COVID-19. Sequencing was performed with immunoSEQ multiplex PCR; in TCRdb, only in-frame clones are kept and a portion is missing. The repertoire holds tens of thousands of clones, with approximately 84% as singletons. What was sequenced was peripheral blood. The source of these receptors is a human donor in a cohort sampled during active COVID-19.

This clone has just a few counts. The chain uses TRBV3-1 (or the pseudogene TRBV3-2) and TRBJ2-7, with no clear D. The V gene lost 2 bases and the J gene lost 1 base, with 9 bases spanning the gap. Germline assignment: CDR1 LGHDT and CDR2 YNNKEL (reference sequence). CDR3 size: 14 residues. The CDR3 sequence: CASSQYGSSYEQYF. For the CDR3, the DNA is TGTGCCAGCAGCCAATATGGCAGTTCCTACGAGCAGTACTTC.

The chain employs TRBV6-1 and TRBJ2-7; tentative D call: TRBD1 (5 bases). In germline, CDR1 is MNHNS, CDR2 SASEGT. This CDR3 contains 15 residues. With 0 bases removed from V and 2 bases from J, the gap between germline ends came to 11 bases. The CDR3 bases are TGTGCCAGCAGTGAAGCACCGGCAGGGACCTACGAGCAGTACTTC. Its protein is CASSEAPAGTYEQYF.

V gene TRBV5-1 combines with J gene TRBJ2-1; D may be TRBD2 (5 bases). The CDR3 runs to 14 residues. From germline, CDR1 is SGHRS and CDR2 YFSETQ. Trimming left V 0 bases short and J 8 bases short, with 12 bases between. CDR3 sequence: CASSLAVGSDEQFF. The CDR3 DNA reads TGCGCCAGCAGCTTGGCGGTGGGTAGCGATGAGCAGTTCTTC.

This sequence joins TRBV28 and TRBJ1-2; TRBD1 might be the D (5 bases). Germline V gene sequence: CDR1 MDHEN, CDR2 SYDVKM. The CDR3 covers 12 residues. V was pared by 6 bases and J by 8 bases, with 13 bases between. The CDR3 DNA reads as TGTGCCAGCAGCCCTCCAAACAGGGGCTACACCTTC. Its translation is CASSPPNRGYTF.

The gene calls are TRBV11-3 and TRBJ1-4; no clear D gene. CDR1 is SGHNT and CDR2 is YENEEA in the germline V gene. CDR3 length: 13 amino acids. V was shortened by 8 bases and J by 8 bases, with 15 bases between the two germline ends. The CDR3 here is CASARTAGEKLFF. The CDR3 nucleotides are TGTGCCAGCGCCAGAACGGCGGGGGAAAAACTGTTTTTT.

The chain recombines TRBV19 with TRBJ2-7; D ambiguous. V was shortened by 1 base and J by 7 bases, with 8 bases between the two germline ends. Germline values: CDR1 LNHDA, CDR2 SQIVND (reference sequence). The CDR3 is 12 amino acids. The CDR3 loop is CASSIGAEEQYF. CDR3 coding DNA: TGTGCCAGTAGTATAGGCGCGGAAGAGCAGTACTTC.

The chain is built from TRBV28 and TRBJ1-4, with TRBD1 as a possible D gene (5 bases). Germline lookup yields CDR1 MDHEN and CDR2 SYDVKM. V shed 6 bases and J shed 0 bases, with 11 bases lying between them. The CDR3 is 15 amino acids. For the CDR3, the DNA is TGTGCCAGCAGCCCAGACAGCGCAACTAATGAAAAACTGTTTTTT. It yields the protein CASSPDSATNEKLFF. Using reference TRBV28 and TRBJ1-4 for the parts outside the CDR3, the full variable domain is DVKVTQSSRYLVKRTGEKVFLECVQDMDHENMFWYRQDPGLGLRLIYFSYDVKMKEKGDIPEGYSVSREKKERFSLILESASTNQTSMYLCASSPDSATNEKLFFGSGTQLSVL.

This sequence joins TRBV4-1 and TRBJ1-6; 11 bases match TRBD1. With V trimmed by 0 bases and J by 7 bases, 8 bases remained unmatched. The germline CDR1 and CDR2 sequences are MGHRA and YSYEKL. The CDR3 is 18 residues long. The CDR3 DNA reads as TGCGCCAGCAGCCAAGATCACCGGGGACAGGGGGGCAATTCACCCCTCCACTTT. Translating gives CASSQDHRGQGGNSPLHF.

The gene calls are TRBV19 and TRBJ2-7; 11 positions match TRBD2. Per germline, CDR1 LNHDA and CDR2 SQIVND (reference sequence). V shed 4 bases and J 2 bases; nucleotides not matched to a gene: 4. This CDR3 is 15 amino acids long. This chain's CDR3 is CASSNPGLAAYEQYF. CDR3 nucleotide sequence: TGTGCCAGTAGTAACCCGGGACTAGCGGCCTACGAGCAGTACTTC. The full variable domain, in which reference TRBV19 and TRBJ2-7 provide the parts outside the CDR3, is DGGITQSPKYLFRKEGQNVTLSCEQNLNHDAMYWYRQDPGQGLRLIYYSQIVNDFQKGDIAEGYSVSREKKESFPLTVTSAQKNPTAFYLCASSNPGLAAYEQYFGPGTRLTVT.

The chain joins TRBV19 to TRBJ1-5; 9 bases map to TRBD1. V lost 5 bases and J lost 5; bases outside the gene matches: 7. Per the germline V gene, CDR1 is LNHDA and CDR2 is SQIVND (reference sequence). The CDR3 has 15 residues. The CDR3 nucleotides are TGTGCCAGTAGTTCGGGACAGGGAAGGCATCAGCCCCAGCATTTT. Translated: CASSSGQGRHQPQHF.

This sequence joins TRBV5-6 and TRBJ2-7, with D perhaps TRBD2 (5 bases). This CDR3 contains 15 residues. Trimming shortened V by 2 bases and J by 7 bases, and 19 bases separated the two germline ends. Germline CDR1 is SGHDT and CDR2 is YYEEEE. Here the CDR3 DNA reads TGTGCCAGCAGCTTTCTGAGCGGCGGATTCAATGAGCAGTACTTC. As protein: CASSFLSGGFNEQYF.

This chain joins TRBV9 and TRBJ2-1; D is possibly TRBD2 (6 bases). The ends were cut back, 4 bases at V and 3 bases at J, with 14 bases in the middle. Germline CDR1 is SGDLS and CDR2 is YYNGEE. This CDR3 is 15 amino acids long. CDR3 residues: CASSPASDYYNEQFF. CDR3 DNA: TGTGCCAGCAGCCCGGCTAGCGACTACTACAATGAGCAGTTCTTC. Filled out from reference TRBV9 and TRBJ2-1, the complete variable domain reads DSGVTQTPKHLITATGQRVTLRCSPRSGDLSVYWYQQSLDQGLQFLIQYYNGEERAKGNILERFSAQQFPDLHSELNLSSLELGDSALYFCASSPASDYYNEQFFGPGTRLTVL.

This clone has more than one count but fewer than ten. The chain links TRBV4-1 to TRBJ1-3, with TRBD1 matching 7 bases. J gave up 4 bases and V 4 bases, and 7 bases lay outside the gene matches. The CDR3 loop spans 15 amino acids. Germline CDR1 and CDR2: MGHRA and YSYEKL. In DNA form, the CDR3 reads TGCGCCAGCAGCCCCCCGACAGGGCCCGGAAACACCATATATTTT. Its protein is CASSPPTGPGNTIYF.

The chain recombines TRBV18 with TRBJ1-1, with a possible D match to TRBD1 (5 bases). Trimming cost V 2 bases and J 7 bases, with 11 bases left between them. CDR3 length: 13 residues. CDR1 and CDR2 (germline): KGHSH, LQKENI. The CDR3 region is CASSPFPGDEAFF. Written as DNA, the CDR3 is TGTGCCAGCTCACCATTCCCGGGGGATGAAGCTTTCTTT.

The rearrangement uses TRBV6-6 and TRBJ2-7, with 9 bases aligning to TRBD1. This CDR3 is built from 15 residues. The J segment lost 3 bases and the V segment lost 4 bases, leaving 7 bases of the junction unmatched. Germline loops: CDR1 MNHNY, CDR2 SVGAGI (reference sequence). The CDR3 sequence: CASSLQGAKYYEQYF. The CDR3 DNA sequence: TGTGCCAGCAGTTTACAGGGGGCGAAGTACTACGAGCAGTACTTC.

This clone was found a few times. The chain couples TRBV7-6 to TRBJ2-2; D is perhaps TRBD1 (5 bases). The V gene's germline CDR1 is SGHVS and CDR2 FNYEAQ. The CDR3 has 15 residues. Trimming left V 5 bases short and J 5 bases short, with 15 bases between. The CDR3 DNA is TGTGCCAGCAGCACAAGATTGGGGCGTACCGGGGAGCTGTTTTTT. It translates to CASSTRLGRTGELFF.

This clone was counted once. This chain connects TRBV7-2 to TRBJ2-5; TRBD2 agrees at 12 bases. Per germline, CDR1 SGHTA and CDR2 FQGNSA. Losses at the gene ends were 1 base for V and 2 bases for J; bases not matched to a gene: 2. There are 16 residues in the CDR3. The CDR3 region has the DNA TGTGCCAGCAGCTTAGGCCTAGCGGGGGGGCAAGAGACCCAGTACTTC. It yields the protein CASSLGLAGGQETQYF.

The genes are TRBV9 and TRBJ2-4; 8 bases fit TRBD1. The CDR3 consists of 16 residues. The germline gives CDR1 SGDLS, CDR2 YYNGEE. The V and J ends lost 2 bases and 9 bases, in that order; junction bases with no gene match: 13. DNA of the CDR3: TGTGCCAGCAGCGTGCTCCCAGGGGGCGCGGGAAGCATTCAGTACTTC. Residues: CASSVLPGGAGSIQYF.

The V gene is TRBV28, the J gene TRBJ1-1; weak D call: TRBD1 (6 bases). V lost 4 bases to trimming and J lost 2 bases, with 11 bases between them. Per germline, CDR1 MDHEN and CDR2 SYDVKM. The CDR3 loop spans 14 amino acids. The CDR3 coding sequence is TGTGCCAGCAGTTCGACAGGCGATAACACTGAAGCTTTCTTT. Amino acids: CASSSTGDNTEAFF.

The table lists this clone with a count of one. The rearrangement links TRBV5-1 to TRBJ2-1; 12 nucleotides line up with TRBD2. The germline V gene encodes CDR1 SGHRS and CDR2 YFSETQ. Trimming removed 2 bases from V and 10 bases from J; junction bases left unmatched: 7. This CDR3 has 15 residues. The CDR3 region is CASSFLTSGGPEQFF. The DNA for the CDR3 is TGCGCCAGCAGCTTTTTGACTAGCGGGGGACCCGAGCAGTTCTTC.

The V call is TRBV10-3, the J call TRBJ1-1; 7 bases agree with TRBD1. The CDR3 sequence is 13 residues long. V lost 4 bases and J lost 1; bases outside the gene matches: 0. Germline-derived CDR1 and CDR2 are ENHRY and SYGVKD. CDR3 protein: CAISGTGNTEAFF. In DNA form, the CDR3 reads TGTGCCATCAGTGGGACAGGGAACACTGAAGCTTTCTTT.